This is a list of T cell receptor beta chains from one sample in a study of T-cell reconstitution after alpha-beta-depleted transplantation in children. MiXCR, applied by TCRdb to the PCR reads, yields one record per CDR3 protein. The sample records roughly 790,000 distinct CDR3 sequences, roughly 15% being singletons. Sequenced material: PBMCs, mostly from graft donor cells, taken 360 days after TCRalphabeta/CD19-depleted stem cell transplant. All receptors come from a male patient between 10 and 17 years old who had a stem cell transplant for acute lymphoblastic leukemia, so the T cells may come from the graft donor. CDR3s include the opening cysteine and the closing phenylalanine or tryptophan. D genes are given only for firm matches. Size values are once, few and many counts, or a class for expanded clones, and some rows have none.

D gene	V gene	J gene	clone size	CDR3 DNA	CDR3 protein
-	TRBV5-1	TRBJ1-5	many	TGTGCCAGCAGTTTTGGAGGGAATCAGCCCCAGCATTTT	CASSFGGNQPQHF
-	TRBV25-1	TRBJ2-7	many	TGTGCCAGCAGTCCCACGGGACTTCTGGGCGAGCAGTACTTC	CASSPTGLLGEQYF
TRBD2	TRBV6-5	TRBJ2-5	-	TGTGCCAGCAGTTACACTAGCGGGGAAGAGACCCAGTACTTC	CASSYTSGEETQYF
-	TRBV7-2	TRBJ2-3	many	TGTGCCAGCAGTATCCGAGACTCCAATACGCAGTATTTT	CASSIRDSNTQYF
-	TRBV6-2/TRBV6-3	TRBJ2-2	many	TGTGCCAGCAGCAGACCAACCGGGGAGCTGTTTTTT	CASSRPTGELFF
-	TRBV7-8	TRBJ2-2	few	TGTGCCAGCAGCTTATTGAGGGCCGGGGAGCTGTTTTTT	CASSLLRAGELFF
-	TRBV5-6	TRBJ1-4	-	TGTGCCAGCAGCTTTTTTCCGAGGAATGAAAAACTGTTTTTT	CASSFFPRNEKLFF
-	TRBV7-8	TRBJ2-1	few	TGTGCCAGCAGCTTATGGCGTTGGTTAAGCAATGAGCAGTTCTTC	CASSLWRWLSNEQFF
TRBD2	TRBV5-6	TRBJ2-1	-	TGTGCCAGCAGCTCCCTTCGGGCGGGAGGGTACAATGAGCAGTTCTTC	CASSSLRAGGYNEQFF
-	TRBV5-1	TRBJ2-1	-	TGCGCCAGCAGCTTTGGGGTCAGGGGTTCCTACAATGAGCAGTTCTTC	CASSFGVRGSYNEQFF
-	TRBV7-7	TRBJ2-2	many	TGTGCCAGCAGCTTGGGGGGCGGCCTCGTCACCGGGGAGCTGTTTTTT	CASSLGGGLVTGELFF
TRBD2	TRBV10-3	TRBJ2-7	many	TGTGCCATCAGTGGTGTTGGGACTAGTCCCTACGAGCAGTACTTC	CAISGVGTSPYEQYF
TRBD2	TRBV18	TRBJ2-7	few	TGTGCCAGCTCACCAAGAGAACTAGCGACGACCTACGAGCAGTACTTC	CASSPRELATTYEQYF
-	TRBV9	TRBJ1-2	-	TGTGCCAGCACCGTAGCTACGGGGAACTATGGCTACACCTTC	CASTVATGNYGYTF
-	TRBV10-3	TRBJ1-2	few	TGTGCCATCAGTTCGGACACCTCCTATGGCTACACCTTC	CAISSDTSYGYTF
-	TRBV6-2/TRBV6-3	TRBJ2-5	-	TGTGCCAGCAGTCTTCGGGACTCGCGACAAGAGACCCAGTACTTC	CASSLRDSRQETQYF
TRBD2	TRBV3-1	TRBJ2-1	-	TGTGCCAGCTGTCCGGGTACTAGCGGGAGGGCGGACGGAAACGATGAGCAGTTCTTC	CASCPGTSGRADGNDEQFF
-	TRBV7-2	TRBJ2-1	many	TGTGCCAGCAGCTCGATGAGGGGGAATGAGCAGTTCTTC	CASSSMRGNEQFF
TRBD1	TRBV7-9	TRBJ2-7	few	TGTGCCAGCAACCCCTTTGCTGGGCAGGGGGCCTACGAGCAGTACTTC	CASNPFAGQGAYEQYF
-	TRBV20-1	TRBJ1-2	-	TGCAGTGCTAGAACCTGGTCAGGAGGGGATCATGGCTACACCTTC	CSARTWSGGDHGYTF
TRBD2	TRBV29-1	TRBJ2-3	-	TGCAGCGTTCGTGACAGACTAGCGGGATTAGATACGCAGTATTTT	CSVRDRLAGLDTQYF
-	TRBV9	TRBJ1-1	few	TGTGCCAGCAGCGACGACCCGTTGAACACTGAAGCTTTCTTT	CASSDDPLNTEAFF
TRBD2	TRBV25-1	TRBJ2-7	-	TGTGCCAGCAGTACCGCTAGCGGCTCCTACGAGCAGTACTTC	CASSTASGSYEQYF
-	TRBV7-3	TRBJ1-1	few	TGTGCCAGCAGCCCCCCTCCCAGGGAGGACACTGAAGCTTTCTTT	CASSPPPREDTEAFF
-	TRBV7-9	TRBJ2-5	few	TGTGCCAGCAGCTCCGACTGGGCGAGAGAGACCCAGTACTTC	CASSSDWARETQYF
-	TRBV3-1	TRBJ2-1	-	TGTGCCAGCAGCCAAGCTGGTTCGGCGCATGAGCAGTTCTTC	CASSQAGSAHEQFF
-	TRBV29-1	TRBJ2-5	many	TGCAGCGTTGAAGAGATGGGGTTGCAAGAGACCCAGTACTTC	CSVEEMGLQETQYF
TRBD1	TRBV20-1	TRBJ1-4	few	TGCAGTGGGGACAGGGGAAATGAAAAACTGTTTTTT	CSGDRGNEKLFF
-	TRBV20-1	TRBJ2-7	-	TGCTGCGCTAGAGATCCTAGGGCAGGGGATTTCTACGAGCAGTACTTC	CCARDPRAGDFYEQYF
-	TRBV10-3	TRBJ2-5	many	TGTGCCATCAGCCCAGGGGAGACCCAGTACTTC	CAISPGETQYF
TRBD2	TRBV11-2	TRBJ2-3	few	TGTGCCAGCAGCTTAGTCGGTCTAGCGGGAGTTGGGACAGATACGCAGTATTTT	CASSLVGLAGVGTDTQYF
TRBD1	TRBV7-9	TRBJ1-3	few	TGTGCCAGCATAGGGGGCGCCGTCGGAAACACCATATATTTT	CASIGGAVGNTIYF
-	TRBV6-5	TRBJ1-5	-	TGTGCCAGCAGAAACGGACAGTTTAGCAATCAGCCCCAGCATTTT	CASRNGQFSNQPQHF
-	TRBV10-2	TRBJ2-7	-	TGCGCCAGCGCACTAGGACCGTGGTCCTACGAGCAGTACTTC	CASALGPWSYEQYF
-	TRBV12-3/TRBV12-4	TRBJ2-1	many	TGTGCCAGCAGTTTATACCGCCACAATGAGCAGTTCTTC	CASSLYRHNEQFF